Listed below are T cell receptor beta chains from one sample, sequenced in a study of blood T cell repertoires in COVID-19. This table comes from immunoSEQ multiplex PCR, and its TCRdb copy is limited to in-frame clones, with some not included. The sample records under 250,000 clones, around 84% being singletons. Sequences were obtained from peripheral blood. The receptors shown here come from a man aged 45-65 years with COVID-19, enrolled during active disease. Each CDR3 is given with its conserved first and last residue. A D gene is named only where the DNA matches it firmly. A row's size may be missing; if present it is once, few, many or a size class.

clone_size: NA; j_call: TRBJ1-5; d_call: NA; v_call: TRBV28; cdr3_nt: TGTGCCAGCAGTTCGGGGGGCCAGCCCCAGCATTTT; cdr3_aa: CASSSGGQPQHF
clone_size: NA; j_call: TRBJ1-2; d_call: NA; v_call: TRBV28; cdr3_nt: TGTGCCAGCAGTTTAACAACCTATGGCTACACCTTC; cdr3_aa: CASSLTTYGYTF
clone_size: NA; j_call: TRBJ1-1; d_call: NA; v_call: TRBV6-5; cdr3_nt: TGTGCCAGCAGAGCAGGGGCGTCGGGGGCTTTCTTT; cdr3_aa: CASRAGASGAFF
clone_size: NA; j_call: TRBJ1-3; d_call: NA; v_call: TRBV15; cdr3_nt: TGTGCCACCAGCAGAGACTTTAATACCATATATTTT; cdr3_aa: CATSRDFNTIYF
clone_size: NA; j_call: TRBJ2-2; d_call: TRBD2; v_call: TRBV11-1; cdr3_nt: TGTGCCAGCAGTGCTAGCGGGGGTACGAACACCGGGGAGCTGTTTTTT; cdr3_aa: CASSASGGTNTGELFF
clone_size: NA; j_call: TRBJ2-7; d_call: TRBD1; v_call: TRBV5-1; cdr3_nt: TGCGCCAGCAGCTTCCGGGACAGGGAACAGTACTTC; cdr3_aa: CASSFRDREQYF
clone_size: NA; j_call: TRBJ1-5; d_call: NA; v_call: TRBV19; cdr3_nt: TGTGCCAGTAGTGCATCCAGGCGGACAGCGGGAAATCAGCCCCAGCATTTT; cdr3_aa: CASSASRRTAGNQPQHF
clone_size: NA; j_call: TRBJ1-3; d_call: NA; v_call: TRBV11-2; cdr3_nt: TGTGCCAGCAGCTTCCCACAGGGAGTTAGTGGAAACACCATATATTTT; cdr3_aa: CASSFPQGVSGNTIYF
clone_size: NA; j_call: TRBJ2-1; d_call: TRBD2; v_call: TRBV4-2; cdr3_nt: TGTGCCAGCAGCCAAGTCTGGAGAGCGGGGGGGGACAATGAGCAGTTCTTC; cdr3_aa: CASSQVWRAGGDNEQFF
clone_size: NA; j_call: TRBJ1-5; d_call: NA; v_call: TRBV7-9; cdr3_nt: TGTGCCAGCAGCTTGACTCCACGGCAGCCCCAGCATTTT; cdr3_aa: CASSLTPRQPQHF
clone_size: few; j_call: TRBJ1-2; d_call: NA; v_call: TRBV5-1; cdr3_nt: TGCGCCAGCAGTAGGACTTGGGCGGGTGGCTACACCTTC; cdr3_aa: CASSRTWAGGYTF
clone_size: NA; j_call: TRBJ1-2; d_call: NA; v_call: TRBV6-6; cdr3_nt: TGTGCCAGCAGTTCGGGGTGGACAGAGTATGGCTACACCTTC; cdr3_aa: CASSSGWTEYGYTF
clone_size: NA; j_call: TRBJ2-2; d_call: NA; v_call: TRBV29-1; cdr3_nt: TGCAGCGTCGGACAGACCACCGGGGAGCTGTTTTTT; cdr3_aa: CSVGQTTGELFF
clone_size: NA; j_call: TRBJ1-2; d_call: NA; v_call: TRBV5-4; cdr3_nt: TGTGCCAGCAGCCCGTCAACGGGGTCGGCCTATGGCTACACCTTC; cdr3_aa: CASSPSTGSAYGYTF
clone_size: NA; j_call: TRBJ2-1; d_call: NA; v_call: TRBV24-1; cdr3_nt: TGTGCCACCAGTGAAAGGGGTGAGCAGTTCTTC; cdr3_aa: CATSERGEQFF
clone_size: NA; j_call: TRBJ2-5; d_call: TRBD1; v_call: TRBV25-1; cdr3_nt: TGTGCCAGCAGTACTACACAGGGGGCGGGAGAGACCCAGTACTTC; cdr3_aa: CASSTTQGAGETQYF
clone_size: NA; j_call: TRBJ1-1; d_call: NA; v_call: TRBV6-5; cdr3_nt: TGTGCCAGCAGTCCGACAGGTTTGAACACTGAAGCTTTCTTT; cdr3_aa: CASSPTGLNTEAFF
clone_size: NA; j_call: TRBJ1-1; d_call: TRBD1; v_call: TRBV29-1; cdr3_nt: TGCAGCGTTGACGATCCGGGACAGATGAACACTGAAGCTTTCTTT; cdr3_aa: CSVDDPGQMNTEAFF
clone_size: NA; j_call: TRBJ1-6; d_call: TRBD1; v_call: TRBV7-9; cdr3_nt: TGTGCCAGCAGCCTCGGACAGGGATTAGGCTACTCACCCCTCCACTTT; cdr3_aa: CASSLGQGLGYSPLHF
clone_size: NA; j_call: TRBJ2-7; d_call: TRBD1; v_call: TRBV7-9; cdr3_nt: TGTGCCAGCAGCGGACAGGGGGGCTACGAGCAGTACTTC; cdr3_aa: CASSGQGGYEQYF
clone_size: NA; j_call: TRBJ2-7; d_call: NA; v_call: TRBV27; cdr3_nt: TGTGCCAGCAGTTCCTCCCAGACAGGGAGGTACGAGCAGTACTTC; cdr3_aa: CASSSSQTGRYEQYF
clone_size: NA; j_call: TRBJ1-5; d_call: NA; v_call: TRBV12-3/TRBV12-4; cdr3_nt: TGTGCCAGCAGCACCTCAGGGTTTCAGCCCCAGCATTTT; cdr3_aa: CASSTSGFQPQHF
clone_size: NA; j_call: TRBJ1-2; d_call: NA; v_call: TRBV9; cdr3_nt: TGTGCCAGCAGCGCAGAGGTGGGAGGGGCTGGCTACACCTTC; cdr3_aa: CASSAEVGGAGYTF
clone_size: NA; j_call: TRBJ2-3; d_call: TRBD2; v_call: TRBV2; cdr3_nt: TGTGCCAGCATGTTTGGCGGGGGGGCAGATACGCAGTATTTT; cdr3_aa: CASMFGGGADTQYF
clone_size: NA; j_call: TRBJ2-7; d_call: NA; v_call: TRBV4-1; cdr3_nt: TGCGCCAGCAGCCAAGTTAATTCTGAGCAGTACTTC; cdr3_aa: CASSQVNSEQYF
clone_size: NA; j_call: TRBJ1-2; d_call: NA; v_call: TRBV6-2/TRBV6-3; cdr3_nt: TGTGCCAGCAGTTACTTGGGGCGCTCCGATGGCTACACCTTC; cdr3_aa: CASSYLGRSDGYTF
clone_size: NA; j_call: TRBJ2-5; d_call: TRBD2; v_call: TRBV6-1; cdr3_nt: TGTGCCAGCAGTGAACAGTCTAGCGGAACGCAAGAGACCCAGTACTTC; cdr3_aa: CASSEQSSGTQETQYF
clone_size: NA; j_call: TRBJ2-7; d_call: NA; v_call: TRBV28; cdr3_nt: TGTGCCAGCAGTCCGTCAGATTACGAGCAGTACTTC; cdr3_aa: CASSPSDYEQYF
clone_size: once; j_call: TRBJ2-5; d_call: TRBD2; v_call: TRBV4-2; cdr3_nt: TGTGCCAGCGCTCGGGGGGGCGGGAGGTCCCAAGAGACCCAGTACTTC; cdr3_aa: CASARGGGRSQETQYF
clone_size: NA; j_call: TRBJ1-5; d_call: NA; v_call: TRBV7-2; cdr3_nt: TGTGCCACTGGCCGGGGATATAGCAATCAGCCCCAGCATTTT; cdr3_aa: CATGRGYSNQPQHF
clone_size: NA; j_call: TRBJ1-2; d_call: NA; v_call: TRBV6-2/TRBV6-3; cdr3_nt: TGTGCCAGCAGTTACTCGATGGAGGGAAGCTATGGCTACACCTTC; cdr3_aa: CASSYSMEGSYGYTF
clone_size: NA; j_call: TRBJ2-1; d_call: NA; v_call: TRBV3-1/TRBV3-2; cdr3_nt: TGTGCCAGCAGCCAAGATAGGGAGCTAGTCGGCAATGAGCAGTTCTTC; cdr3_aa: CASSQDRELVGNEQFF
clone_size: NA; j_call: TRBJ1-5; d_call: NA; v_call: TRBV24-1; cdr3_nt: TGTGCCACCAGTGGCGGGGGCGGCAATCAGCCCCAGCATTTT; cdr3_aa: CATSGGGGNQPQHF
clone_size: NA; j_call: TRBJ1-3; d_call: TRBD1; v_call: TRBV18; cdr3_nt: TGTGCCAGCTCACCAGTCTCGGACAGGAGCAGTGGAAACACCATATATTTT; cdr3_aa: CASSPVSDRSSGNTIYF
clone_size: NA; j_call: TRBJ2-2; d_call: TRBD1; v_call: TRBV28; cdr3_nt: TGTGCCAGCAGTTTACCCGCCGGGACAGGGTATACCGGGGAGCTGTTTTTT; cdr3_aa: CASSLPAGTGYTGELFF
clone_size: once; j_call: TRBJ2-4; d_call: NA; v_call: TRBV12-3/TRBV12-4; cdr3_nt: TGTGCCAGCAGTACGGGGTCCAAAAACATTCAGTACTTC; cdr3_aa: CASSTGSKNIQYF
clone_size: few; j_call: TRBJ2-3; d_call: NA; v_call: TRBV7-8; cdr3_nt: TGTGCCAGCAGCTTAGGCGGGGTTACAGATACGCAGTATTTT; cdr3_aa: CASSLGGVTDTQYF
clone_size: NA; j_call: TRBJ1-1; d_call: TRBD1; v_call: TRBV6-5; cdr3_nt: TGTGCCAGCGCCCGACAGGGCCTGAACACTGAAGCTTTCTTT; cdr3_aa: CASARQGLNTEAFF
clone_size: NA; j_call: TRBJ1-5; d_call: NA; v_call: TRBV7-8; cdr3_nt: TGTGCCAGCAGCTCATCGACAGTCAAACAGCCCCAGCATTTT; cdr3_aa: CASSSSTVKQPQHF
clone_size: NA; j_call: TRBJ2-6; d_call: TRBD1; v_call: TRBV7-3; cdr3_nt: TGTGCCAGCAGCCTCCAAGGACAGGGAGAATTCTCTGGGGCCAACGTCCTGACTTTC; cdr3_aa: CASSLQGQGEFSGANVLTF
clone_size: NA; j_call: TRBJ1-2; d_call: TRBD1; v_call: TRBV14; cdr3_nt: TGTGCCAGCAGCCGATTCTCACCACAGGGGATGATAAACTATGGCTACACCTTC; cdr3_aa: CASSRFSPQGMINYGYTF
clone_size: NA; j_call: TRBJ2-1; d_call: TRBD2; v_call: TRBV19; cdr3_nt: TGTGCCAGTAGTATAGTACCTAGCGGGCCTACGGTGGGGCAGTTCTTC; cdr3_aa: CASSIVPSGPTVGQFF
clone_size: few; j_call: TRBJ1-1; d_call: NA; v_call: TRBV7-8; cdr3_nt: TGTGCCAGCAGCTTAGGGGCGAACACTGAAGCTTTCTTT; cdr3_aa: CASSLGANTEAFF
clone_size: NA; j_call: TRBJ2-1; d_call: TRBD1; v_call: TRBV12-3/TRBV12-4; cdr3_nt: TGTGCCGGAAGACAGGGGGCTGGGGATGAGCAGTTCTTC; cdr3_aa: CAGRQGAGDEQFF
clone_size: NA; j_call: TRBJ1-1; d_call: NA; v_call: TRBV18; cdr3_nt: TGTGCCAGCTCACCGCAAGCTAGCGAGAACACTGAAGCTTTCTTT; cdr3_aa: CASSPQASENTEAFF
clone_size: NA; j_call: TRBJ2-7; d_call: TRBD1; v_call: TRBV7-3; cdr3_nt: TGTGCCAGCAGCCTCGGGACAGGGGGCATCGGCTCCTACGAGCAGTACTTC; cdr3_aa: CASSLGTGGIGSYEQYF
clone_size: once; j_call: TRBJ2-7; d_call: TRBD2; v_call: TRBV27; cdr3_nt: TGTGCCAGCAGTCCCCATGGCCCCCTAGCGGGATTCTCCTACGAGCAGTACTTC; cdr3_aa: CASSPHGPLAGFSYEQYF
clone_size: NA; j_call: TRBJ1-1; d_call: TRBD1; v_call: TRBV5-1; cdr3_nt: TGCGCCAGCAGTCGAAGACTACCGGGACAGGGGGCAGGTGGGACTGAAGCTTTCTTT; cdr3_aa: CASSRRLPGQGAGGTEAFF
clone_size: once; j_call: TRBJ2-7; d_call: TRBD1; v_call: TRBV3-1/TRBV3-2; cdr3_nt: TGTGCCAGCAGCCAAAGCCAACCCGGGACAGGGGCTACGAAGCAGTACTTC; cdr3_aa: CASSQSQPGTGATKQYF
clone_size: NA; j_call: TRBJ2-1; d_call: TRBD2; v_call: TRBV9; cdr3_nt: TGTGCCAGCAGCGTAGGGGCGGGAGGGTCTAATGAGCAGTTCTTC; cdr3_aa: CASSVGAGGSNEQFF
clone_size: NA; j_call: TRBJ2-1; d_call: NA; v_call: TRBV18; cdr3_nt: TGTGCCAGCTCACCACCTCTAGTGACGGGGGATGAGCAGTTCTTC; cdr3_aa: CASSPPLVTGDEQFF
clone_size: once; j_call: TRBJ2-2; d_call: NA; v_call: TRBV6-5; cdr3_nt: TGTGCCAGCAGTTATTTGGGACAGAACACCGGGGAGCTGTTTTTT; cdr3_aa: CASSYLGQNTGELFF